The sample holds many counts of the clone carrying this T cell receptor beta chain. These data originate in a study of regulatory T cells in long-lasting Graves disease. iRepertoire HTBI primers and Arm-PCR of CDR3 regions built TCR beta libraries. Original processing notes: The identification of under 65 TRBV and approximately 15 TRBJ segments was made across samples. One entry per CDR3 protein, called by TCRdb with MiXCR from the multiplex PCR reads. TCRdb assigned the V and J calls; the authors' analysis was not used. The sample consists of approximately 250,000 distinct CDR3 sequences, approximately 16% of them appearing once. Germline-derived CDR1 and CDR2 are MDHEN and SYDVKM. This CDR3 comprises 18 residues. Trimming removed 4 bases from V and 3 bases from J; junction bases left unmatched: 13. Stated time point: newly diagnosed GD, antithyroid drugs for less than 3 months. With RNA extracted from PBMCs as input, the TCR library was made. The patients were enrolled through endocrinology in Xi'an, China.

The gene calls are TRBV28 and TRBJ2-1; 9 bases line up with TRBD1. The sample was peripheral blood mononuclear cells (PBMCs), taken at new diagnosis, from a patient treated with antithyroid drugs. This clonotype was sampled from a female donor with Graves disease. CDR3 loop: CASSSPSTGGLNYNEQFF. The CDR3 DNA reads as TGTGCCAGCAGTTCCCCCTCGACAGGGGGTTTAAACTACAATGAGCAGTTCTTC.